This T cell receptor beta chain comes out of a study of lymphopenia after photon versus proton radiotherapy. About this clone: Its antigen remains unknown.

Sequenced by immunoSEQ multiplex PCR; TCRdb stores in-frame clones only, minus some. The sample has about 50,000 clones, about 92% seen once. Overall study results and limits: Oligoclonal CD8+ Temra expansion after nadir drove photon patients' diversity drop.

Trimming stripped 0 bases from V and 6 bases from J, with 18 bases between. The CDR3 runs 17 residues. The germline V gene has CDR1 GTSNPN and CDR2 SVGIG (reference sequence). This rearrangement joins TRBV30 to TRBJ1-6; D is undetermined. The receptor's source is a woman aged 40 to 55 with cholangiocarcinoma. The sequenced sample was peripheral blood, obtained from a patient treated with photon-based radiotherapy. The CDR3 DNA is TGTGCCTGGAGTGTAGTTAGCGGCCTCTCGAGTAATTCACCCCTCCACTTT. This translates into CAWSVVSGLSSNSPLHF.